By sample share, the clone carrying this TCR beta chain is medium-sized. The antigen is undetermined. This record belongs to a study of immune cell composition in non-small cell lung cancer. Germline CDR1 reads SGHTA; CDR2 reads FQGNSA. Trimming left V 4 bases short and J 6 bases short, with 21 bases between. The CDR3 is made up of 16 amino acids. Only in-frame clones appear in the TCRdb table, and some are missing; sequencing was by immunoSEQ multiplex PCR. Among about 3,100 clones listed, 70% to 85% were seen once. The normal lung sample lay at least 3 cm, and maximally far, from the tumour. Study-level results: Clones >0.5% enriched in tumour were rarer in adenocarcinoma (roughly 33%) than squamous (roughly 75%).

The sequenced sample was non-adjacent lung tissue. The chain employs TRBV7-2 and TRBJ1-1, with D perhaps TRBD1 (6 bases). This TCR derives from a human donor with non-small cell lung cancer. The CDR3 DNA follows: TGTGCCAGCAGCTCCGAAAACAGGGTTAGTTTTCCTGAAGCTTTCTTT. It encodes CASSSENRVSFPEAFF.